The 15 T cell receptor beta chains below were found in one sample sequenced in a study of neurological immune-mediated disorders. TCRdb re-called the 5' RACE reads through MiXCR, storing one row per CDR3 protein. The sample yields over 60,000 distinct CDR3 sequences, 4.5% to 6% seen once. Sequenced input: PBMCs. Receptor source: an older woman with multiple sclerosis.

This clonotype was seen many times. V is TRBV6-5 and J is TRBJ2-1, with a tentative D call TRBD1 (5 bases). Germline CDR1 reads MNHEY; CDR2 reads SVGAGI. The V gene lost 2 bases and the J gene lost 7 bases, with 27 bases spanning the gap. CDR3 length equals 19 residues. CDR3 nucleotides: TGTGCCAGCAGTTACCGATCATCGAGGATGGCAGGGAATCAAAATGAGCAGTTCTTC. It yields the protein CASSYRSSRMAGNQNEQFF.

This clonotype was observed many times. The chain employs TRBV7-2 and TRBJ2-7; D is perhaps TRBD2 (5 bases). Germline-derived CDR1 and CDR2 are SGHTA and FQGNSA. V was shortened by 4 bases and J by 5 bases, with 15 bases between the two germline ends. There are 14 residues in the CDR3. This CDR3 reads CASSSLPGLNEQYF. CDR3 nucleotides: TGTGCCAGCAGCTCTCTCCCGGGATTAAACGAGCAGTACTTC.

There are many counts of this clonotype. The rearrangement links TRBV5-1 to TRBJ1-5; no clear D. Trimming cost V 0 bases and J 5 bases, with 9 bases left between them. Germline values: CDR1 SGHRS, CDR2 YFSETQ. The CDR3 extends over 14 amino acids. CDR3 residues: CASSLGEVHQPQHF. As DNA, the CDR3 is TGCGCCAGCAGCTTGGGAGAGGTCCATCAGCCCCAGCATTTT.

This CDR3 is CASTPAGADRSNQPQHF. The CDR3 DNA reads TGTGCCAGCACCCCCGCAGGGGCGGATAGGAGCAATCAGCCCCAGCATTTT. The chain carries TRBV7-2 and TRBJ1-5, with D possibly TRBD1 on 6 matching bases. V lost 7 bases to trimming and J lost 1 base, with 20 bases between them. This CDR3 spans 17 amino acids. Germline-derived CDR1 and CDR2 are SGHTA and FQGNSA.

This clonotype was counted many times. V gene TRBV7-2 combines with J gene TRBJ2-2; D gene unclear. The CDR3 runs 12 residues. The germline V gene has CDR1 SGHTA and CDR2 FQGNSA. Trimming took 3 bases from V and 3 from J, leaving 2 bases between them. CDR3 bases: TGTGCCAGCAGCTTTTACACCGGGGAGCTGTTTTTT. Amino acids: CASSFYTGELFF.

This clonotype appeared a few times. This chain connects TRBV5-1 to TRBJ1-2, with D unclear. The CDR3 extends over 13 amino acids. Trimming left V 0 bases short and J 0 bases short, with 3 bases between. In germline, CDR1 is SGHRS, CDR2 YFSETQ. The CDR3 spells CASSLAANYGYTF. DNA for the CDR3: TGCGCCAGCAGCTTGGCGGCTAACTATGGCTACACCTTC.

In its sample, this clonotype was seen many times. V and J are TRBV20-1 and TRBJ2-2; D unclear. V gave up 6 bases and J gave up 2 bases, with 10 bases separating them. This CDR3 is built from 13 residues. Germline values: CDR1 DFQATT, CDR2 SNEGSKA (reference sequence). The CDR3 here is CSAQTPNTGELFF. The CDR3 nucleotides read TGCAGTGCGCAGACTCCCAACACCGGGGAGCTGTTTTTT.

This clonotype has a count of ten or more. The chain joins TRBV12-3 or TRBV12-4 to TRBJ1-1; maybe TRBD1 (5 bases). V gave up 6 bases and J gave up 5 bases, with 19 bases separating them. This CDR3 has 15 residues. The CDR3 sequence: CASSFQAGFGTEAFF. CDR3 bases: TGTGCCAGCAGCTTCCAAGCAGGGTTTGGGACTGAAGCTTTCTTT.

This clonotype appeared a few times. The chain is built from TRBV5-1 and TRBJ1-1, with TRBD1 matching 7 bases. Trimming at V came to 7 bases and at J to 2 bases, leaving 5 bases not matched to a gene. Germline loops: CDR1 SGHRS, CDR2 YFSETQ. This CDR3 comprises 13 residues. In DNA form, the CDR3 reads TGCGCCAGCGGGGCAGGGGGTAACACTGAAGCTTTCTTT. It translates to CASGAGGNTEAFF.

This clonotype was seen ten or more times. V is TRBV7-3 and J is TRBJ2-7; D unclear. The CDR3 sequence is 13 residues long. Germline V gene lookup returns CDR1 SGHTA and CDR2 FQGTGA. With 2 bases removed from V and 7 bases from J, the gap between germline ends came to 12 bases. This CDR3 reads CASSLGILGEQYF. CDR3 in DNA: TGTGCCAGCAGCTTAGGTATCCTTGGGGAGCAGTACTTC.

This clonotype was observed many times. This chain joins TRBV7-2 and TRBJ2-3; 8 nucleotides match TRBD2. V shed 4 bases, J shed 7 bases, and the junction held 10 bases outside the gene matches. This CDR3 region has 15 residues. Germline assignment: CDR1 SGHTA and CDR2 FQGNSA. CDR3 nucleotides: TGTGCCAGCAGCTCGGGGGGGGCCGCCCGCTATACGCAGTATTTT. Translated, it gives CASSSGGAARYTQYF.

At least ten counts were recorded for this clonotype. V is TRBV20-1 and J is TRBJ2-7; 11 bases are shared with TRBD2. Germline CDR1 DFQATT, CDR2 SNEGSKA (reference sequence). The V gene end was trimmed by 6 bases and the J gene end by 4 bases; junction bases not matched to a gene: 8. This CDR3 is built from 14 residues. As DNA, the CDR3 is TGCAGTGCAATAGCGGGAGGGGAAAGTTACGAGCAGTACTTC. Residues: CSAIAGGESYEQYF.

At least ten counts were recorded for this clonotype. The CDR3 nucleotides read TGTGCCAGCGGGACAGGTAACACCGGGGAGCTGTTTTTT. Translated: CASGTGNTGELFF. The V call is TRBV9, the J call TRBJ2-2; 8 nucleotides match TRBD1. CDR1 and CDR2 from the germline V gene are SGDLS and YYNGEE. CDR3 length: 13 residues. After removal of 7 bases from V and 2 bases from J, the junction contained 1 base not matched to a gene. Full variable domain (outside the CDR3, taken from reference TRBV9 and TRBJ2-2): DSGVTQTPKHLITATGQRVTLRCSPRSGDLSVYWYQQSLDQGLQFLIQYYNGEERAKGNILERFSAQQFPDLHSELNLSSLELGDSALYFCASGTGNTGELFFGEGSRLTVL.

In its sample, this clonotype was seen many times. The DNA of the CDR3 is TGTGCCAGCAGCAGGGACTATAGCACAGATACGCAGTATTTT. Its translation: CASSRDYSTDTQYF. The chain recombines TRBV6-1 with TRBJ2-3; 7 bases match TRBD2. The V segment lost 6 bases and the J segment 0 bases; nucleotides outside the gene matches: 3. Germline-derived CDR1 and CDR2 are MNHNS and SASEGT. The CDR3 has 14 amino acids.

The chain employs TRBV7-2 and TRBJ2-6; the D gene is possibly TRBD1 (6 bases). Trimming shortened V by 3 bases and J by 0 bases, and 12 bases separated the two germline ends. There are 17 residues in the CDR3. From germline, CDR1 is SGHTA and CDR2 FQGNSA. CDR3 region: CASSLGHAISGANVLTF. DNA for the CDR3: TGTGCCAGCAGCTTGGGACACGCCATCTCTGGGGCCAACGTCCTGACTTTC.